These T cell receptor beta chains were read from a single sample in a study of shared clonotypes between healthy human individuals. The repertoire was sequenced with immunoSEQ multiplex PCR; TCRdb's copy has only in-frame clones and lacks some. Altogether over 850,000 clones are present, around 78% being singletons, with the ten largest covering approximately 0.5%. The sequenced material came from memory CD4+ T cells from PBMCs. These receptors were collected from a man between 18 and 29 years old in good health. Some clones in this sample may be carry-over from other donors' samples. Each CDR3 is given with its conserved first and last residue. Each record gives: CDR3 protein, CDR3 DNA, D gene, V gene, J gene, clone size, CDR3 length. The D gene is left open where the match is weak. Expanded clones get a size class; other rows say once, few or many, or leave the size out.

CDR3aa: CASSYQETQYF
CDR3nt: TGTGCCAGCAGCTATCAAGAGACCCAGTACTTC
d_gene: .
v_gene: TRBV7-2
j_gene: TRBJ2-5
abundance: few
len: 11

CDR3aa: CASSAVRDEQFF
CDR3nt: TGTGCCAGCAGTGCGGTCCGGGATGAGCAGTTCTTC
d_gene: .
v_gene: TRBV11-1
j_gene: TRBJ2-1
abundance: .
len: 12

CDR3aa: CASSGLAARLEKLFF
CDR3nt: TGTGCCAGCAGCGGATTAGCGGCCAGACTTGAAAAACTGTTTTTT
d_gene: .
v_gene: TRBV2
j_gene: TRBJ1-4
abundance: .
len: 15

CDR3aa: CASTSRQGARGEQFF
CDR3nt: TGTGCCAGCACCTCCCGGCAGGGGGCTCGTGGTGAGCAGTTCTTC
d_gene: TRBD1
v_gene: TRBV28
j_gene: TRBJ2-1
abundance: .
len: 15

CDR3aa: CAWTPRDGTGNTIYF
CDR3nt: TGTGCCTGGACCCCCCGGGATGGAACTGGAAACACCATATATTTT
d_gene: .
v_gene: TRBV30
j_gene: TRBJ1-3
abundance: .
len: 15

CDR3aa: CASSLNGRVGNEQFF
CDR3nt: TGTGCCAGCAGCTTAAACGGGAGAGTCGGCAATGAGCAGTTCTTC
d_gene: .
v_gene: TRBV7-3
j_gene: TRBJ2-1
abundance: .
len: 15

CDR3aa: CASSFETLVYEQYF
CDR3nt: TGTGCCAGCAGCTTTGAGACTCTCGTATACGAGCAGTACTTC
d_gene: .
v_gene: TRBV7-8
j_gene: TRBJ2-7
abundance: .
len: 14

CDR3aa: CASSFTGVNTEAFF
CDR3nt: TGTGCCAGCAGCTTTACAGGGGTGAACACTGAAGCTTTCTTT
d_gene: TRBD1
v_gene: TRBV7-2
j_gene: TRBJ1-1
abundance: .
len: 14

CDR3aa: CASSLDRDNEQFF
CDR3nt: TGTGCCAGCAGCTTGGACAGGGATAATGAGCAGTTCTTC
d_gene: TRBD1
v_gene: TRBV7-8
j_gene: TRBJ2-1
abundance: .
len: 13

CDR3aa: CASSARGDTEAFF
CDR3nt: TGTGCCAGCAGCGCAAGAGGGGACACTGAAGCTTTCTTT
d_gene: .
v_gene: TRBV7-9
j_gene: TRBJ1-1
abundance: .
len: 13

CDR3aa: CASSLVDGYSGNTIYF
CDR3nt: TGTGCCAGCAGCTTGGTAGACGGGTACTCTGGAAACACCATATATTTT
d_gene: .
v_gene: TRBV7-2
j_gene: TRBJ1-3
abundance: .
len: 16

CDR3aa: CASSEYSGGDYEQYF
CDR3nt: TGTGCCAGCAGCGAATATTCCGGGGGGGACTACGAGCAGTACTTC
d_gene: TRBD2
v_gene: TRBV7-2
j_gene: TRBJ2-7
abundance: .
len: 15

CDR3aa: CASSDRYQETQYF
CDR3nt: TGTGCCAGCAGTGACAGATACCAAGAGACCCAGTACTTC
d_gene: .
v_gene: TRBV6-6
j_gene: TRBJ2-5
abundance: .
len: 13

CDR3aa: CASSQNGGRGYTF
CDR3nt: TGTGCCAGCAGCCAAAATGGGGGTCGGGGCTACACCTTC
d_gene: .
v_gene: TRBV5-4
j_gene: TRBJ1-2
abundance: .
len: 13